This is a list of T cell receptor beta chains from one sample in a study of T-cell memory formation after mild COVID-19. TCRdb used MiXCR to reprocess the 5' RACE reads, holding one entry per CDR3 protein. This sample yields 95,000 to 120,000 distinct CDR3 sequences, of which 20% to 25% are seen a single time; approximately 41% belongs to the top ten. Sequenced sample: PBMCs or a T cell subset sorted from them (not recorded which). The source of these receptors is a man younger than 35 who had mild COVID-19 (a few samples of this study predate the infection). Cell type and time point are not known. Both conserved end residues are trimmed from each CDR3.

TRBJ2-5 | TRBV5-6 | ASSTGQTETQY
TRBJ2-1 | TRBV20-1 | SASGVSYNEQF
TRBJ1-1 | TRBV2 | ASSEEVRRTEAF
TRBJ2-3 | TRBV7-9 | ASSFLGGGGTDTQY
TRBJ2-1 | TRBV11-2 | ASSLSGAYNEQF
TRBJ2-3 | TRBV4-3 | ASSQRWRRGLDTQY
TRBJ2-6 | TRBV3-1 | ASSPDSGANVLT
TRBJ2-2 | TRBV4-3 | ASSQTPGQVTGELF
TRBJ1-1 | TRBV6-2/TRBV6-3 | ASSYSTTGPEAF
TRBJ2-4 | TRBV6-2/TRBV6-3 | ASTLGTAQY
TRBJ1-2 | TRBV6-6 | ASTVSLGYGYT
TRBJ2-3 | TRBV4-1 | ASSLAIPGQDDTDTQY
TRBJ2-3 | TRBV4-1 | ASSQAPGEADTQY
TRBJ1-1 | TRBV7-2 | ASSLGPGNTEAF
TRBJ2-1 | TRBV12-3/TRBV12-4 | ASSFSPSQWTSGGHYYNEQF
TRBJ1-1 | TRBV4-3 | ASSPGRDGEAF
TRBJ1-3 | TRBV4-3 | ASSQELAGTFGNTIY
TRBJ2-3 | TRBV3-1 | ASSQEHRAGGLTDTQY
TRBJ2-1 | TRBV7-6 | ASSPTPGGGDEQF
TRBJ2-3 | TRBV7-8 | ASSHPPTDTQY
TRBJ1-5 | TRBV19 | ASSMAGFSNQPQH
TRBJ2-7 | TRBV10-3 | AVDLTGSSYEQY
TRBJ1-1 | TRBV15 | ATEEDRGNTEAF
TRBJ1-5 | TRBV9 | ASSGGDAPIQPQH
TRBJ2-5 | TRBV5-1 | ASSLVVLAEETQY
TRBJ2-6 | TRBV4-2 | ASSQKQVSGANVLT
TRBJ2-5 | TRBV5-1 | LQPGGFLETQY
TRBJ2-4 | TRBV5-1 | ASSLVLGAKNIQY
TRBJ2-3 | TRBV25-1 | ASSPWQGGDTQY
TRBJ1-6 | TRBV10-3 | ATKLVLNSPLH
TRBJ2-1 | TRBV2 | ASVIRGGDNEQF
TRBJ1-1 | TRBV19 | ASSIGRTGAF
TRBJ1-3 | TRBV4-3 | ASSQGEVYSGNTIY
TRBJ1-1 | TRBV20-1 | SARLQGTEAF
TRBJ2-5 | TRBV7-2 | ASSLGRGLETQY
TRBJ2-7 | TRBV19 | ASSIRLDYEQY
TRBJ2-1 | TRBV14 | ASSQEARASYEQF
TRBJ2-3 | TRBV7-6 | ASSLTGYHTDTQY
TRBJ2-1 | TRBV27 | DSSLRDEQF
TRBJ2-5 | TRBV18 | ASSPLVWPNQETQY
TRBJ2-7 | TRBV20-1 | SARARGVIKAYEQY
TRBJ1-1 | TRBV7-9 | ASQSRRTEMNTEAF
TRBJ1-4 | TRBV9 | ASSRDRGEKLF
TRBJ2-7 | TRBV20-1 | SARDLTSLYEQY
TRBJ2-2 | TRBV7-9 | ASGYTGELF
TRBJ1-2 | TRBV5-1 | ASSLGGEGHGYT
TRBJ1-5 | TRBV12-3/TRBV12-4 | ASSFGEPQH
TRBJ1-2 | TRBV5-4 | ASSSGTGYYGYT
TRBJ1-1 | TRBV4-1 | ASSPLGGGKNTEAF
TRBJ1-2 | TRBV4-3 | ASSQDYEGGWGYT
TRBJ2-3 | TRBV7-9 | ASSWGTDTQY
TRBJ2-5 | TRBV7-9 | ASSSTGYQETQY
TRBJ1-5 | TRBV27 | ASRKTGTKNQPQH
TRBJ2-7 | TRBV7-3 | ASSPGGQTYEQY
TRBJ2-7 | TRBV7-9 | ASTQDREVSEQY
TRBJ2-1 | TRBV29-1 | SVEGRVYNEQF
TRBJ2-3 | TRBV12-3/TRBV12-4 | ASRKDLTDTQY
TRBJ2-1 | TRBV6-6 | ASSYSNENYNEQF
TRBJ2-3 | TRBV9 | ASSVDADTQY
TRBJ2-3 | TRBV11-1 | ASSLVGGAQY